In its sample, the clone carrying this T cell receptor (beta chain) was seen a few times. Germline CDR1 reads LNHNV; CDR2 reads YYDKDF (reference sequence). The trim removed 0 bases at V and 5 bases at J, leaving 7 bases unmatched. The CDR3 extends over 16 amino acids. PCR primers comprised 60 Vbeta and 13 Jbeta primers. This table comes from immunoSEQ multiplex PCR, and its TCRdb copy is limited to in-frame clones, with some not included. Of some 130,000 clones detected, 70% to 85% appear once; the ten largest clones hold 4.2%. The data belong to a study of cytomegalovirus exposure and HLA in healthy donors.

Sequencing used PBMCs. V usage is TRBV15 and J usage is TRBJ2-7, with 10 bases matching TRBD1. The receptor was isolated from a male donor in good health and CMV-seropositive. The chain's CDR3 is CATSREAGQGRDEQYF. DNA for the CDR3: TGTGCCACCAGCAGAGAGGCGGGACAGGGGAGGGACGAGCAGTACTTC. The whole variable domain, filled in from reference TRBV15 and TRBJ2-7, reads DAMVIQNPRYQVTQFGKPVTLSCSQTLNHNVMYWYQQKSSQAPKLLFHYYDKDFNNEADTPDNFQSRRPNTSFCFLDIRSPGLGDTAMYLCATSREAGQGRDEQYFGPGTRLTVT.